This is a list of T cell receptor beta chains from one sample in a study of blood T cell repertoires in COVID-19. TCRdb's table, derived via immunoSEQ multiplex PCR, lists solely in-frame clones and lacks some. Among 170,000 or so clones listed, more than 80% were seen once. Sequenced material: PBMCs or T cells enriched from blood (not recorded which). These receptors all stem from a man aged 35 to 55 who had recovered from COVID-19. Both conserved end residues are part of each CDR3. D genes are given only for firm matches. Some rows mark clone size as missing; the rest say once, few, many or name a class of expanded clone.

TRBV5-4,NA,TRBJ1-2,NA,CASSPDNNYGYTF,TGTGCCAGCAGCCCTGACAATAACTATGGCTACACCTTC
TRBV24-1,NA,TRBJ2-2,NA,CATSDHRVYTGELFF,TGTGCCACCAGTGACCACAGGGTGTACACCGGGGAGCTGTTTTTT
TRBV7-6,NA,TRBJ2-5,TRBD1,CASSLGVATGQETQYF,TGTGCCAGCAGCTTAGGAGTGGCGACAGGGCAAGAGACCCAGTACTTC
TRBV27,NA,TRBJ2-7,NA,CASGQVRVEQYF,TGTGCCAGCGGCCAGGTGAGGGTCGAGCAGTACTTC
TRBV14,NA,TRBJ2-2,TRBD1,CASSQWTGGTGELFF,TGTGCCAGCAGCCAATGGACAGGGGGCACCGGGGAGCTGTTTTTT
TRBV2,NA,TRBJ1-6,TRBD1,CASYLGDSLSSPLHF,TGTGCCAGTTACCTTGGGGACAGTTTAAGTTCACCCCTCCACTTT
TRBV25-1,NA,TRBJ2-7,NA,CASSGGERDYEQYF,TGTGCCAGCAGTGGGGGGGAACGGGACTACGAGCAGTACTTC
TRBV5-6,NA,TRBJ1-4,TRBD1,CASSLTGYHEKLFF,TGTGCCAGCAGCCTGACAGGGTACCACGAAAAACTGTTTTTT
TRBV6-1,NA,TRBJ1-5,NA,CASSDWSQPQHF,TGTGCCAGCAGTGATTGGAGTCAGCCCCAGCATTTT
TRBV30,NA,TRBJ2-7,TRBD1,CAWDTGQGNHEQYF,TGTGCCTGGGACACGGGACAGGGTAACCACGAGCAGTACTTC
TRBV6-2/TRBV6-3,NA,TRBJ1-1,NA,CASSYTGGTEAFF,TGTGCCAGCAGTTACACCGGGGGCACTGAAGCTTTCTTT
TRBV11-3,NA,TRBJ1-1,NA,CASSRLRGTEAFF,TGTGCCAGCAGCCGCCTGCGGGGCACTGAAGCTTTCTTT
TRBV4-1,NA,TRBJ2-1,TRBD2,CASRPGLAGGSYNEQFF,TGCGCCAGCAGGCCGGGACTAGCGGGAGGGTCCTACAATGAGCAGTTCTTC
TRBV28,NA,TRBJ1-5,NA,CASSLGGVPSLPQHF,TGTGCCAGCAGTTTAGGGGGGGTTCCCTCGTTGCCCCAGCATTTT
TRBV6-5,once,TRBJ1-2,NA,CASSYMGHDGYTF,TGTGCCAGCAGTTACATGGGACATGACGGCTACACCTTC
TRBV10-3,NA,TRBJ1-1,TRBD1,CAISEGTGEFREAFF,TGTGCCATCAGTGAAGGGACAGGGGAATTCCGCGAAGCTTTCTTT
TRBV9,NA,TRBJ1-1,NA,CASSVDGDYTEAFF,TGTGCCAGCAGCGTAGACGGAGACTACACTGAAGCTTTCTTT
TRBV25-1,few,TRBJ1-1,TRBD1,CATQGAVGNTEAFF,TGTGCCACCCAGGGGGCGGTGGGGAACACTGAAGCTTTCTTT
TRBV30,NA,TRBJ1-2,TRBD1,CAWSSDRGPRGYTF,TGTGCCTGGAGTTCTGACAGGGGGCCGAGAGGCTACACCTTC
TRBV5-1,NA,TRBJ2-2,TRBD1,CASSLAVRDRGRDTGELFF,TGCGCCAGCAGCTTGGCCGTTCGGGACAGGGGGCGGGACACCGGGGAGCTGTTTTTT
TRBV7-3,NA,TRBJ1-1,NA,CASSYEPNTEAFF,TGTGCCAGCAGTTACGAGCCCAACACTGAAGCTTTCTTT
TRBV29-1,NA,TRBJ1-1,NA,CSAPSGGATEAFF,TGCAGCGCTCCGTCCGGCGGGGCCACTGAAGCTTTCTTT
TRBV2,many,TRBJ2-2,NA,CAGTSDTGELFF,TGTGCCGGGACATCGGACACCGGGGAGCTGTTTTTT
TRBV6-5,NA,TRBJ1-6,NA,CASIISFNSPLHF,TGTGCCAGCATCATCAGTTTTAATTCACCCCTCCACTTT
TRBV11-2,NA,TRBJ1-2,NA,CASSPLEDSRGYTF,TGTGCCAGCAGCCCCCTCGAGGACAGTCGGGGCTACACCTTC
TRBV18,NA,TRBJ2-3,TRBD2,CASSSSLAAYSTDTQYF,TGTGCCAGCTCATCCTCACTAGCGGCCTATAGCACAGATACGCAGTATTTT
TRBV29-1,NA,TRBJ2-3,TRBD2,CSARLAGEGDTQYF,TGCAGCGCCAGACTAGCGGGAGAGGGCGATACGCAGTATTTT
TRBV20-1,NA,TRBJ1-2,TRBD1,CSASGTGKDTF,TGCAGTGCTAGTGGGACAGGGAAGGACACCTTC
TRBV18,NA,TRBJ2-2,TRBD1,CASLQGLNTGELFF,TGTGCCAGCCTACAGGGGCTCAACACCGGGGAGCTGTTTTTT
TRBV28,NA,TRBJ1-5,NA,CASSSGTVGGGPQHF,TGTGCCAGCAGTTCCGGGACTGTCGGGGGAGGGCCCCAGCATTTT
TRBV7-9,NA,TRBJ2-2,TRBD2,CASSLFSGGPTGELFF,TGTGCCAGCAGCTTATTTAGCGGGGGCCCCACCGGGGAGCTGTTTTTT
TRBV11-2,many,TRBJ1-2,TRBD1,CASSFPGTGGYGYTF,TGTGCCAGCAGCTTCCCCGGGACAGGGGGCTATGGCTACACCTTC